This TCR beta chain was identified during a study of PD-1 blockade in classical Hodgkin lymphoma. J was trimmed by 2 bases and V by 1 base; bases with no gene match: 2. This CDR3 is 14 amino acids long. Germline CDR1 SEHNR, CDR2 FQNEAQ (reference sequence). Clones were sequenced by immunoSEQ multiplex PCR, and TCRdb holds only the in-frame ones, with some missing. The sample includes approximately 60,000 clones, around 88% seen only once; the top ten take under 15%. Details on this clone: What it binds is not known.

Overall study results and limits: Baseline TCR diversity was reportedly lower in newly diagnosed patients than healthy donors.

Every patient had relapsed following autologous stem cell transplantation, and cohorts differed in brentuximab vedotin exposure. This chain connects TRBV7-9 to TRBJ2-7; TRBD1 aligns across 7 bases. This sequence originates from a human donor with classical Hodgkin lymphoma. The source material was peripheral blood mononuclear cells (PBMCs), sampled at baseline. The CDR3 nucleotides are TGTGCCAGCAGCTTAGGGCAGGGGGCCTACGAGCAGTACTTC. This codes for CASSLGQGAYEQYF.